This TCR beta chain was documented in a study of control samples from healthy donors and cancer patients. The protocol was immunoSEQ multiplex PCR, while the TCRdb copy is restricted to in-frame clones and leaves out a portion. The data hold 95,000 to 150,000 clones, with about 89% observed a single time. The sequenced material came from blood. The origin of this receptor is a man between 60 and 75 years old in good health.

The CDR3 DNA is TGCAGTGCTAGAAAAGTGGTTGAAGCTTTCTTT. The encoded protein is CSARKVVEAFF. J is TRBJ1-1 and V is TRBV20-1; D gene ambiguous. The V gene's germline CDR1 is DFQATT and CDR2 SNEGSKA (reference sequence). The V and J ends lost 2 bases and 7 bases respectively, with 8 bases between them. CDR3 length equals 11 residues.